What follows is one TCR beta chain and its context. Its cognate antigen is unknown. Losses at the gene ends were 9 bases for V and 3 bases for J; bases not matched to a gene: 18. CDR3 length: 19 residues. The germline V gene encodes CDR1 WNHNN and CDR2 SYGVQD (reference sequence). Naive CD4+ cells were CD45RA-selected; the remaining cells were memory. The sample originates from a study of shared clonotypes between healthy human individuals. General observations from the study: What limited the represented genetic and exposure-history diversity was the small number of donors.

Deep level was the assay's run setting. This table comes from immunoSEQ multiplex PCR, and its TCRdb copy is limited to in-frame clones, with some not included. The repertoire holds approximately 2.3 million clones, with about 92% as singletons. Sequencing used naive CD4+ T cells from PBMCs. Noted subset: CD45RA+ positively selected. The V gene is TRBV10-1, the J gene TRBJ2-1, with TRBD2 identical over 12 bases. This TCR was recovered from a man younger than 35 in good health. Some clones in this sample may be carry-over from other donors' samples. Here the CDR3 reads CARTELAGGTTRLYNEQFF. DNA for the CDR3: TGCGCCAGGACCGAGCTAGCGGGAGGGACCACTCGACTCTACAATGAGCAGTTCTTC.